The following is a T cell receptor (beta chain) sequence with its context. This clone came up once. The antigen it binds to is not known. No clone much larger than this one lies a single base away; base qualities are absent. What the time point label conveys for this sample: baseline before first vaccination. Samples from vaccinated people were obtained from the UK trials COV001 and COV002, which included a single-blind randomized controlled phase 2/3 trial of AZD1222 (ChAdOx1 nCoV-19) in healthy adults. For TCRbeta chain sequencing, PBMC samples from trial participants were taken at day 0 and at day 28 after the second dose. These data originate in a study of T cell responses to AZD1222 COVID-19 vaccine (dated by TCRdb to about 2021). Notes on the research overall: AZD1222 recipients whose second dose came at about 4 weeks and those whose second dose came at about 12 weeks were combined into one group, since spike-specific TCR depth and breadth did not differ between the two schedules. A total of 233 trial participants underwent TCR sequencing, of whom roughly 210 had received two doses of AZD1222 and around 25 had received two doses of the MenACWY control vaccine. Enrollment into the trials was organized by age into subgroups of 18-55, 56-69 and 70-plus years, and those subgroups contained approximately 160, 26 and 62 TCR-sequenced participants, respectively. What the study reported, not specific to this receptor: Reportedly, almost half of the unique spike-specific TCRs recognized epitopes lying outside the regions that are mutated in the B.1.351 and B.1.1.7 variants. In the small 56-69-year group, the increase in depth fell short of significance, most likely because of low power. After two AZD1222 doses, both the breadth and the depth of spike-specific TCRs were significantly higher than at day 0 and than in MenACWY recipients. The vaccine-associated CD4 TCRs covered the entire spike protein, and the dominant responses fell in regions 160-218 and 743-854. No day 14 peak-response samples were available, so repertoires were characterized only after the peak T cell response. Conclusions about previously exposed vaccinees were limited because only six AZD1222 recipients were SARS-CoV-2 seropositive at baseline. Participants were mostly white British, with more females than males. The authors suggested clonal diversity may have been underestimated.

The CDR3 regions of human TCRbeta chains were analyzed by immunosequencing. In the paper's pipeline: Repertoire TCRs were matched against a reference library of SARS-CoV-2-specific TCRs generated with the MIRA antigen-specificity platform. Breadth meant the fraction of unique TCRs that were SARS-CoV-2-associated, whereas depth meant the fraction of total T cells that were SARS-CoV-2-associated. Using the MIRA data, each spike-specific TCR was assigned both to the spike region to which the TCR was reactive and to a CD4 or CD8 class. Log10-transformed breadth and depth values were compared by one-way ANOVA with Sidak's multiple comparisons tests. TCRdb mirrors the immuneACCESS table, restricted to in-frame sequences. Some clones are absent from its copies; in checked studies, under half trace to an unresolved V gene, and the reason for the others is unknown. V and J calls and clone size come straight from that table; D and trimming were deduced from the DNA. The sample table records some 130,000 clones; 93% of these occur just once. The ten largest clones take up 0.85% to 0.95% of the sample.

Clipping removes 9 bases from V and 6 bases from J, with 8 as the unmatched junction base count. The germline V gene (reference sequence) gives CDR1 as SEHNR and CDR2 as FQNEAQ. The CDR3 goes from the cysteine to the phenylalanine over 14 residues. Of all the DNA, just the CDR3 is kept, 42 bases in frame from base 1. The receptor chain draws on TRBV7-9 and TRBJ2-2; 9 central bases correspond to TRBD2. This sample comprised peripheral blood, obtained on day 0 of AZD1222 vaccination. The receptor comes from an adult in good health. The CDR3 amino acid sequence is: CASGGGAVAGELFF. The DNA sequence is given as TGTGCCAGTGGCGGGGGGGCCGTCGCCGGGGAGCTGTTTTTT.